This T cell receptor beta chain was documented in a study of cytomegalovirus exposure and HLA in healthy donors. PCR involved 60 Vbeta and 13 Jbeta primers. The repertoire was sequenced with immunoSEQ multiplex PCR; TCRdb's copy has only in-frame clones and lacks some. The table includes about 180,000 clones, about four fifths detected once. Germline CDR1 MNHEY, CDR2 SMNVEV (reference sequence). CDR3 length: 13 residues. The V gene lost 6 bases and the J gene lost 5 bases, with 8 bases spanning the gap. This clonotype was sampled from a woman between 50 and 59 years old in good health and CMV-seropositive. What was sequenced was PBMCs. This chain uses TRBV27 with TRBJ1-6; the D gene is possibly TRBD1 (6 bases). CDR3 region: CASRRTDNSPLHF. The DNA of the CDR3 is TGTGCCAGCAGAAGGACAGATAATTCACCCCTCCACTTT.